These T cell receptor beta chains were read from a single sample in a study of cytomegalovirus exposure and HLA in healthy donors. Method: immunoSEQ multiplex PCR; TCRdb's copy keeps in-frame clones and lacks some. In the table there are approximately 76,000 clones, around 94% of which are singletons. Sequencing input: PBMCs. The origin of the receptors is a woman aged 18 to 35 in good health and CMV-seronegative. CDR3s include the opening cysteine and the closing phenylalanine or tryptophan. The D gene is left open where the match is weak. Size is stated for part of the rows, as once, few or many counts, or as a class when the clone is expanded.

abundance: NA; j_gene: TRBJ1-2; d_gene: TRBD1; v_gene: TRBV9; CDR3aa: CASSATGGYGYTF; CDR3nt: TGTGCCAGCAGCGCCACAGGGGGCTATGGCTACACCTTC
abundance: NA; j_gene: TRBJ1-3; d_gene: NA; v_gene: TRBV30; CDR3aa: CAWSVTGDTIYF; CDR3nt: TGTGCCTGGAGTGTAACGGGGGACACCATATATTTT
abundance: NA; j_gene: TRBJ1-4; d_gene: NA; v_gene: TRBV5-4; CDR3aa: CASSWGLLQVATNEKLFF; CDR3nt: TGTGCCAGCAGCTGGGGGCTTTTACAGGTTGCAACTAATGAAAAACTGTTTTTT
abundance: NA; j_gene: TRBJ2-5; d_gene: NA; v_gene: TRBV6-1; CDR3aa: CASSEGVGAQETQYF; CDR3nt: TGTGCCAGCAGTGAAGGGGTGGGGGCCCAAGAGACCCAGTACTTC
abundance: NA; j_gene: TRBJ2-1; d_gene: NA; v_gene: TRBV5-1; CDR3aa: CASSFGRDITNEQFF; CDR3nt: TGCGCCAGCAGCTTTGGGAGGGACATAACAAATGAGCAGTTCTTC
abundance: NA; j_gene: TRBJ2-5; d_gene: NA; v_gene: TRBV30; CDR3aa: CAWRADQETQYF; CDR3nt: TGTGCCTGGAGGGCGGATCAAGAGACCCAGTACTTC
abundance: NA; j_gene: TRBJ2-7; d_gene: TRBD2; v_gene: TRBV18; CDR3aa: CASSSGLVLTYEQYF; CDR3nt: TGTGCCAGCTCATCCGGACTAGTCCTTACCTACGAGCAGTACTTC
abundance: NA; j_gene: TRBJ2-3; d_gene: NA; v_gene: TRBV5-4; CDR3aa: CASSKTQAPSTDTQYF; CDR3nt: TGTGCCAGCAGCAAGACACAGGCACCTAGCACAGATACGCAGTATTTT
abundance: NA; j_gene: TRBJ2-1; d_gene: NA; v_gene: TRBV7-9; CDR3aa: CASSQTAPWLNEQFF; CDR3nt: TGTGCCAGCAGCCAGACAGCTCCCTGGTTGAATGAGCAGTTCTTC
abundance: NA; j_gene: TRBJ2-2; d_gene: NA; v_gene: TRBV6-5; CDR3aa: CASSPPGRELFF; CDR3nt: TGTGCCAGCAGTCCTCCGGGGAGGGAGCTGTTTTTT
abundance: once; j_gene: TRBJ2-1; d_gene: TRBD2; v_gene: TRBV4-1; CDR3aa: CASSQGLAGNIGNEQFF; CDR3nt: TGCGCCAGCAGCCAAGGACTAGCGGGTAATATAGGGAATGAGCAGTTCTTC
abundance: NA; j_gene: TRBJ2-7; d_gene: TRBD2; v_gene: TRBV6-6; CDR3aa: CASRTSESSYEQYF; CDR3nt: TGTGCCAGCAGGACTAGCGAGAGCTCCTACGAGCAGTACTTC
abundance: NA; j_gene: TRBJ2-4; d_gene: NA; v_gene: TRBV6-1; CDR3aa: CASSEGTVNMKNIQYF; CDR3nt: TGTGCCAGCAGTGAAGGGACAGTGAACATGAAAAACATTCAGTACTTC
abundance: NA; j_gene: TRBJ2-3; d_gene: NA; v_gene: TRBV4-1; CDR3aa: CASSPSHRTQFYF; CDR3nt: TGCGCCAGCAGCCCTTCTCACAGGACGCAGTTTTATTTT
abundance: NA; j_gene: TRBJ2-3; d_gene: TRBD2; v_gene: TRBV5-1; CDR3aa: CASSLGLAGGRSTDTQYF; CDR3nt: TGCGCCAGCAGCTTGGGACTAGCGGGGGGTCGTAGTACAGATACGCAGTATTTT
abundance: NA; j_gene: TRBJ2-2; d_gene: NA; v_gene: TRBV7-6; CDR3aa: CASSLAGRAFANTGELFF; CDR3nt: TGTGCCAGCAGCTTAGCGGGCAGGGCCTTCGCGAACACCGGGGAGCTGTTTTTT
abundance: NA; j_gene: TRBJ2-3; d_gene: NA; v_gene: TRBV7-9; CDR3aa: CASSLQGGSTDTQYF; CDR3nt: TGTGCCAGCAGCTTACAGGGGGGAAGCACAGATACGCAGTATTTT
abundance: NA; j_gene: TRBJ1-2; d_gene: NA; v_gene: TRBV18; CDR3aa: CASSPTGAYGYTF; CDR3nt: TGTGCCAGCTCCCCAACAGGCGCCTATGGCTACACCTTC
abundance: NA; j_gene: TRBJ1-1; d_gene: TRBD1; v_gene: TRBV5-1; CDR3aa: CASSLRQGTNTEAFF; CDR3nt: TGCGCCAGCAGCCTGCGACAGGGAACGAACACTGAAGCTTTCTTT
abundance: NA; j_gene: TRBJ2-7; d_gene: NA; v_gene: TRBV9; CDR3aa: CASSVGSGPYEQYF; CDR3nt: TGTGCCAGCAGCGTAGGGAGCGGTCCCTACGAGCAGTACTTC
abundance: few; j_gene: TRBJ2-7; d_gene: NA; v_gene: TRBV6-1; CDR3aa: CASSEGGGSFYEQYF; CDR3nt: TGTGCCAGCAGCGAGGGGGGAGGGTCCTTCTACGAGCAGTACTTC
abundance: NA; j_gene: TRBJ2-1; d_gene: TRBD2; v_gene: TRBV7-2; CDR3aa: CASSPQRGSYNEQFF; CDR3nt: TGTGCCAGCAGCCCACAGCGGGGATCCTACAATGAGCAGTTCTTC
abundance: NA; j_gene: TRBJ2-7; d_gene: TRBD2; v_gene: TRBV28; CDR3aa: CASSGLAGVPYEQYF; CDR3nt: TGTGCCAGCAGTGGGCTAGCGGGAGTTCCCTACGAGCAGTACTTC
abundance: NA; j_gene: TRBJ2-1; d_gene: NA; v_gene: TRBV7-9; CDR3aa: CASSLVDEQFF; CDR3nt: TGTGCCAGCAGCTTAGTCGATGAGCAGTTCTTC
abundance: NA; j_gene: TRBJ2-6; d_gene: NA; v_gene: TRBV19; CDR3aa: CASSIPGAWGANVLTF; CDR3nt: TGTGCCAGTAGTATACCGGGAGCCTGGGGGGCCAACGTCCTGACTTTC
abundance: NA; j_gene: TRBJ2-7; d_gene: TRBD1; v_gene: TRBV5-1; CDR3aa: CASSLGPGQGEQYF; CDR3nt: TGCGCCAGCAGCTTGGGGCCGGGACAGGGGGAGCAGTACTTC
abundance: NA; j_gene: TRBJ2-1; d_gene: TRBD1; v_gene: TRBV6-5; CDR3aa: CASSTSGQGANEQFF; CDR3nt: TGTGCCAGCAGTACCTCTGGACAGGGGGCGAATGAGCAGTTCTTC
abundance: NA; j_gene: TRBJ2-7; d_gene: TRBD1; v_gene: TRBV4-3; CDR3aa: CASSQGTGGSYEQYF; CDR3nt: TGCGCCAGCAGCCAAGGGACAGGGGGTTCCTACGAGCAGTACTTC
abundance: NA; j_gene: TRBJ2-3; d_gene: TRBD2; v_gene: TRBV27; CDR3aa: CASSLSQWNRGGAADTQYF; CDR3nt: TGTGCCAGCAGTTTATCCCAGTGGAATCGCGGGGGGGCCGCAGATACGCAGTATTTT
abundance: NA; j_gene: TRBJ2-3; d_gene: TRBD2; v_gene: TRBV4-2; CDR3aa: CASSPAGRGGQKQYF; CDR3nt: TGTGCCAGCAGCCCCGCTGGCCGGGGAGGGCAGAAGCAGTATTTT
abundance: NA; j_gene: TRBJ2-7; d_gene: TRBD1; v_gene: TRBV18; CDR3aa: CASSPRDRITYEQYF; CDR3nt: TGTGCCAGCTCACCGCGGGACAGGATAACCTACGAGCAGTACTTC
abundance: NA; j_gene: TRBJ1-2; d_gene: NA; v_gene: TRBV30; CDR3aa: CAWSKQRLTF; CDR3nt: TGTGCCTGGAGTAAACAAAGACTCACCTTC
abundance: NA; j_gene: TRBJ2-3; d_gene: NA; v_gene: TRBV11-3; CDR3aa: CASSSFRRVDTDTQYF; CDR3nt: TGTGCCAGCAGCTCATTTCGGCGGGTAGACACAGATACGCAGTATTTT
abundance: NA; j_gene: TRBJ1-1; d_gene: NA; v_gene: TRBV5-5; CDR3aa: CASSGSDKHTEAFF; CDR3nt: TGTGCCAGCAGCGGGTCGGACAAGCACACTGAAGCTTTCTTT
abundance: NA; j_gene: TRBJ2-1; d_gene: TRBD2; v_gene: TRBV28; CDR3aa: CASSLLAGTGNDEQFF; CDR3nt: TGTGCCAGCAGTTTACTAGCGGGAACGGGTAACGATGAGCAGTTCTTC
abundance: NA; j_gene: TRBJ2-1; d_gene: TRBD2; v_gene: TRBV2; CDR3aa: CASSRTSGSGNEQFF; CDR3nt: TGTGCCAGCAGTAGGACTAGCGGGAGTGGAAATGAGCAGTTCTTC
abundance: NA; j_gene: TRBJ1-6; d_gene: TRBD1; v_gene: TRBV2; CDR3aa: CASSASRVFRDRGRSPLHF; CDR3nt: TGTGCCAGCAGCGCCTCAAGGGTCTTCCGGGACAGGGGACGATCACCCCTCCACTTT
abundance: NA; j_gene: TRBJ2-7; d_gene: TRBD2; v_gene: TRBV27; CDR3aa: CASRGLAGATSYEQYF; CDR3nt: TGTGCCAGCAGGGGACTAGCGGGGGCGACATCCTACGAGCAGTACTTC